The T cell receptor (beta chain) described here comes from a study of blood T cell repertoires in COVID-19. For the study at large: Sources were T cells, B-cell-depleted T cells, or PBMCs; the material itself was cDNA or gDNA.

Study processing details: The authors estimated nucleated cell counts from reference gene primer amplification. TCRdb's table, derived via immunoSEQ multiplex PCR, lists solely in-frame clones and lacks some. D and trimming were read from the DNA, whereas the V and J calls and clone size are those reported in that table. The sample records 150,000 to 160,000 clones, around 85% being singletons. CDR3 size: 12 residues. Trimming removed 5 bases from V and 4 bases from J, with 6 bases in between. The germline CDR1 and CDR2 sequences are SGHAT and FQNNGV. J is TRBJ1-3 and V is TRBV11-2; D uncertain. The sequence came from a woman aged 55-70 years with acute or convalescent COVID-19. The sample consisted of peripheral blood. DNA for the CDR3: TGTGCCAGCAGCATGGCCGGAAACACCATATATTTT. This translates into CASSMAGNTIYF.